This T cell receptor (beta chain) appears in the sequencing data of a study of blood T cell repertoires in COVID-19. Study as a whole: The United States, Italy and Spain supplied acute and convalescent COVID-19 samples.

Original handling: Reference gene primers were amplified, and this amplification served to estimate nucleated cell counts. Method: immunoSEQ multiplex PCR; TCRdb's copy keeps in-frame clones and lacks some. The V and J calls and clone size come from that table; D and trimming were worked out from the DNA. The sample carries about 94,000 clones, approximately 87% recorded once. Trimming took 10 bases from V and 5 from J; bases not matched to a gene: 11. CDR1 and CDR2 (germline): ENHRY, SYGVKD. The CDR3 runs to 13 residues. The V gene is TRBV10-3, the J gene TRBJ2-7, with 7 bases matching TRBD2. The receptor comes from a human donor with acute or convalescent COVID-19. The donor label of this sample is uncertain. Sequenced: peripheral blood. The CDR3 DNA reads TGTGCCAGCAAGGACGGGGGGACCGACGAGCAGTACTTC. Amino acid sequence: CASKDGGTDEQYF.